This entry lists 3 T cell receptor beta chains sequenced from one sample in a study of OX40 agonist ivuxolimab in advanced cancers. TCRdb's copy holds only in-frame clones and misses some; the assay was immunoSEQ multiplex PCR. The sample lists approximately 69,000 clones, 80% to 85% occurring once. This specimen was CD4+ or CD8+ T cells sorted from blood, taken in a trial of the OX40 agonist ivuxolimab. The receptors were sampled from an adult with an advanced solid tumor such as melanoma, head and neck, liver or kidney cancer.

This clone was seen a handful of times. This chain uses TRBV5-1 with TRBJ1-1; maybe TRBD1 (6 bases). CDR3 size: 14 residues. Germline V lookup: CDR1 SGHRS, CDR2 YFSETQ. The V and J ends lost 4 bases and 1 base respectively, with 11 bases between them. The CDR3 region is CASSLLTGNTEAFF. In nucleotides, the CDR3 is TGCGCCAGCAGCCTGTTGACAGGGAACACTGAAGCTTTCTTT.

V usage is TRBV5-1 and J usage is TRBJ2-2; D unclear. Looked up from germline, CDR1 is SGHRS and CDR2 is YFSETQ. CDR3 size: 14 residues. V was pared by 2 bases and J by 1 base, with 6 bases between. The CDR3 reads CASSFSGNTGELFF. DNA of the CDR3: TGCGCCAGCAGCTTTTCCGGGAACACCGGGGAGCTGTTTTTT.

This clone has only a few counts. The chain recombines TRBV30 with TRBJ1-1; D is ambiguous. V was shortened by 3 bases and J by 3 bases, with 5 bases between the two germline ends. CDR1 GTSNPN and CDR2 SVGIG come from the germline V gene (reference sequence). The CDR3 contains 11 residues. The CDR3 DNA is TGTGCCTGGAGGAAGTACACTGAAGCTTTCTTT. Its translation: CAWRKYTEAFF.